The 17 T cell receptor beta chains below were found in one sample sequenced in a study of blood T cell repertoires in COVID-19. Sequenced by immunoSEQ multiplex PCR; TCRdb stores in-frame clones only, minus some. This table has tens of thousands of clones, 65% to 80% appearing once. Input material: peripheral blood. These TCRs come from a man in his 70s with acute or convalescent COVID-19.

The chain links TRBV5-1 to TRBJ2-5; 9 nucleotides align to TRBD2. This CDR3 is built from 15 residues. V lost 0 bases and J lost 5; bases outside the gene matches: 5. Germline V gene lookup returns CDR1 SGHRS and CDR2 YFSETQ. The chain's CDR3 is CASSLGGGAGETQYF. In DNA form, the CDR3 reads TGCGCCAGCAGCTTGGGCGGGGGGGCCGGGGAGACCCAGTACTTC.

The chain employs TRBV7-2 and TRBJ1-2, with D tentatively TRBD1 (5 bases). Trimming took off 2 bases at V and 3 bases at J, with 10 bases between the two ends. The germline V gene has CDR1 SGHTA and CDR2 FQGNSA. The CDR3 sequence is 14 residues long. This CDR3 is CASSLRGGYYGYTF. CDR3 DNA: TGTGCCAGCAGCTTAAGGGGAGGCTACTATGGCTACACCTTC.

The J gene is TRBJ1-4, the V gene TRBV11-2; D unclear. The germline CDR1 and CDR2 sequences are SGHAT and FQNNGV. This CDR3 is built from 15 residues. The V and J ends lost 4 bases and 0 bases respectively, with 9 bases between them. CDR3 residues: CASSSPVTTNEKLFF. The CDR3 nucleotides are TGTGCCAGCAGCTCCCCCGTAACAACTAATGAAAAACTGTTTTTT. The full variable domain, its missing parts supplied by reference TRBV11-2 and TRBJ1-4, is EAGVAQSPRYKIIEKRQSVAFWCNPISGHATLYWYQQILGQGPKLLIQFQNNGVVDDSQLPKDRFSAERLKGVDSTLKIQPAKLEDSAVYLCASSSPVTTNEKLFFGSGTQLSVL.

The chain links TRBV15 to TRBJ1-5; TRBD1 aligns across 8 bases. The CDR3 has 15 residues. V was clipped by 2 bases and J by 6 bases; unmatched bases: 6. CDR1 is LNHNV and CDR2 is YYDKDF in the germline V gene (reference sequence). CDR3 DNA sequence: TGTGCCACCAGCAGACATGGACAGGGAGGTCAGCCCCAGCATTTT. Residues: CATSRHGQGGQPQHF. Supplemented by reference TRBV15 and TRBJ1-5, the full variable domain reads DAMVIQNPRYQVTQFGKPVTLSCSQTLNHNVMYWYQQKSSQAPKLLFHYYDKDFNNEADTPDNFQSRRPNTSFCFLDIRSPGLGDTAMYLCATSRHGQGGQPQHFGDGTRLSIL.

The chain uses TRBV21-1 and TRBJ1-2. TRBV21-1 is a pseudogene. There are 16 residues in the CDR3. This CDR3 reads CASSESRGGRKYGYTF. The CDR3 DNA sequence: TGTGCCAGCAGCGAATCTCGGGGGGGTAGGAAGTATGGCTACACCTTC.

The chain recombines TRBV30 with TRBJ2-7; the match to TRBD1 covers 9 bases. This CDR3 comprises 11 residues. Germline V lookup: CDR1 GTSNPN, CDR2 SVGIG (reference sequence). V dropped 0 bases and J dropped 11; count of bases not matched to a gene: 2. As DNA, the CDR3 is TGTGCCTGGAGTGTGGGGACAGGGAAGTACTTC. Protein: CAWSVGTGKYF.

CDR3 DNA sequence: TGCGCCAGCAGCTTGGAACAGCCCACAGATACGCAGTATTTT. It specifies CASSLEQPTDTQYF. The rearrangement links TRBV5-1 to TRBJ2-3; D gene unclear. CDR1 SGHRS and CDR2 YFSETQ come from the germline V gene. This CDR3 has 14 amino acids. Trimming cost V 0 bases and J 2 bases, with 7 bases left between them.

The V call is TRBV18, the J call TRBJ1-1; TRBD1 agrees at 9 bases. Trimming cost V 5 bases and J 6 bases; bases outside gene matches: 7. Germline CDR1 reads KGHSH; CDR2 reads LQKENI. This CDR3 spans 14 amino acids. CDR3 amino acids: CASSDSQGAPEAFF. CDR3 coding DNA: TGTGCCAGCTCAGACTCACAGGGGGCCCCTGAAGCTTTCTTT. The whole variable domain, remainder taken from reference TRBV18 and TRBJ1-1, is NAGVMQNPRHLVRRRGQEARLRCSPMKGHSHVYWYRQLPEEGLKFMVYLQKENIIDESGMPKERFSAEFPKEGPSILRIQQVVRGDSAAYFCASSDSQGAPEAFFGQGTRLTVV.

The chain joins TRBV2 to TRBJ2-6, with D unclear. Germline CDR1 reads SNHLY; CDR2 reads FYNNEI. The ends were cut back, 1 base at V and 0 bases at J, with 4 bases in the middle. This CDR3 region has 15 residues. CDR3 protein: CASSEGASGANVLTF. CDR3 coding DNA: TGTGCCAGCAGTGAAGGGGCCTCTGGGGCCAACGTCCTGACTTTC. The full variable domain, its missing parts supplied by reference TRBV2 and TRBJ2-6, is EPEVTQTPSHQVTQMGQEVILRCVPISNHLYFYWYRQILGQKVEFLVSFYNNEISEKSEIFDDQFSVERPDGSNFTLKIRSTKLEDSAMYFCASSEGASGANVLTFGAGSRLTVL.

This clone was detected a few times. The V gene is TRBV11-1, the J gene TRBJ2-2; tentatively, D is TRBD2 (5 bases). V gave up 5 bases and J gave up 7 bases, with 17 bases separating them. Germline CDR1 SGHAT, CDR2 FQDESV (reference sequence). This CDR3 region has 15 residues. CDR3 sequence reads: CASSNPRRRGGELFF. The CDR3 DNA reads TGTGCCAGCAGCAATCCCCGGAGACGGGGCGGGGAGCTGTTTTTT.

The gene calls are TRBV6-5 and TRBJ2-5; weak D call: TRBD2 (6 bases). V lost 6 bases, J lost 2 bases, and 13 bases lay in between. Germline CDR1 reads MNHEY; CDR2 reads SVGAGI. The CDR3 is 14 amino acids. The chain's CDR3 is CASSSYGGQETQYF. CDR3 bases: TGTGCCAGCAGCAGTTACGGGGGACAAGAGACCCAGTACTTC.

The chain employs TRBV5-1 and TRBJ2-3; the D gene is possibly TRBD2 (6 bases). Per germline, CDR1 SGHRS and CDR2 YFSETQ. V lost 4 bases and J 0 bases, leaving 9 bases between the germline ends. The CDR3 runs to 14 residues. The CDR3 loop is CASSGAGSTDTQYF. CDR3 in DNA: TGCGCCAGCAGCGGCGCGGGGAGCACAGATACGCAGTATTTT.

This clone was recorded a few times. The rearrangement joins TRBV5-1 to TRBJ2-1, with D maybe TRBD1 (5 bases). The CDR3 totals 14 residues. V was trimmed by 4 bases and J by 7 bases, leaving 15 bases between them. Germline CDR1 is SGHRS and CDR2 is YFSETQ. The CDR3 loop reads CASSASAQGNEQFF. CDR3 DNA: TGCGCCAGCAGCGCGAGCGCCCAGGGAAATGAGCAGTTCTTC.

V usage is TRBV11-1 and J usage is TRBJ2-3, with a weak D call TRBD1 (5 bases). V was shortened by 5 bases and J by 1 base, with 16 bases between the two germline ends. This CDR3 contains 16 residues. Looked up from germline, CDR1 is SGHAT and CDR2 is FQDESV (reference sequence). CDR3 bases: TGTGCCAGCAGCCCCAGACAGACCCTCCGCACAGATACGCAGTATTTT. Residues: CASSPRQTLRTDTQYF.

This clone was seen only a few times. The chain recombines TRBV28 with TRBJ2-1; 10 positions agree with TRBD2. V gave up 7 bases and J gave up 4 bases; unmatched junction bases: 4. Germline loops: CDR1 MDHEN, CDR2 SYDVKM. The CDR3 runs to 14 residues. The CDR3 loop is CASTSTSGYNEQFF. CDR3 bases: TGTGCCAGCACCTCGACTAGCGGGTACAATGAGCAGTTCTTC. The entire variable domain, with the rest obtained from reference TRBV28 and TRBJ2-1, is as follows: DVKVTQSSRYLVKRTGEKVFLECVQDMDHENMFWYRQDPGLGLRLIYFSYDVKMKEKGDIPEGYSVSREKKERFSLILESASTNQTSMYLCASTSTSGYNEQFFGPGTRLTVL.

V gene TRBV5-1 combines with J gene TRBJ2-2; D not certain. The CDR3 loop spans 11 amino acids. V lost 4 bases and J lost 7, with 5 bases in between. Per germline, CDR1 SGHRS and CDR2 YFSETQ. CDR3 coding DNA: TGCGCCAGCAGCCGTAGCGGGGAGCTGTTTTTT. This gives the protein CASSRSGELFF.

A remark on this clone: Germline is not matched at one junction end, which may reflect a read error. CDR3 sequence: CASSGTSGKLF. The CDR3 DNA follows: TGTGCCAGCAGCGGGACTAGCGGCAAACTTTTT. The chain combines TRBV5-6 with TRBJ2-3, with 11 bases matching TRBD2. In germline, CDR1 is SGHDT, CDR2 YYEEEE. CDR3 size: 11 residues.